Presented here are 2 T cell receptor beta chains from one specimen sequenced in a study of blood T cells in healthy people across ages. It was with a sample-barcoded 5' primer and a J-beta primer mix that a second PCR of about 6 to 11 cycles was run. TCRdb processed the 5' RACE reads anew with MiXCR; each CDR3 protein has one entry. Of around 990,000 distinct CDR3 sequences listed, approximately 26% are singletons. This same sample was also part of a study on T cells of mothers and their children.

Sequenced material: blood. All receptors come from a girl aged 2 to 9 in good health.

This chain uses TRBV12-3 or TRBV12-4 with TRBJ2-5; D may correspond to TRBD1 or TRBD2 (6 bases each). This CDR3 is built from 14 residues. The V end was cut by 4 bases, the J end by 5 bases, with 14 bases between. CDR3 loop: CASSSQGRLETQYF. The CDR3 nucleotides are TGTGCCAGCAGTTCCCAGGGGAGGTTGGAGACCCAGTACTTC.

The rearrangement links TRBV6-1 to TRBJ1-6; 7 nucleotides agree with TRBD1. Germline CDR1 and CDR2: MNHNS and SASEGT. Germline trimming cut 5 bases from V and 1 base from J; bases unmatched to any gene: 20. The CDR3 length is 21 residues. The CDR3: CASSPASLTGIGGSYNSPLHF. CDR3 nucleotides: TGTGCCAGCAGTCCGGCCTCCCTGACAGGGATAGGGGGGTCCTATAATTCACCCCTCCACTTT.